The clone carrying this T cell receptor beta chain was seen more than once but under ten times. The antigen remains unidentified. Looked up from germline, CDR1 is SGHRS and CDR2 is YFSETQ. V was pared by 4 bases and J by 6 bases, with 16 bases between. This CDR3 has 14 residues. As the sequencing template, cDNA was produced by extracting RNA and reverse transcribing it. TCRdb's table, derived via immunoSEQ multiplex PCR, lists solely in-frame clones and lacks some. The sample has about 11,000 clones, roughly 59% seen once. The data were taken from a study of CD8+ T cells in alopecia areata. Looking at the study overall: Treated patients swallowed 5 to 10 mg of oral tofacitinib twice daily. Tofacitinib treatment spanned 6 to 18 months, with 6 months off drug afterward.

Samples from alopecia areata patients were lesional scalp punch biopsies and peripheral blood. Study-wide findings and caveats: Researchers report lesional scalp, most notably alopecia totalis/universalis, outstripped normal scalp in clonality.

Sequencing used skin, obtained at week 0. The clonotype originates from a human donor with alopecia areata. The rearrangement uses TRBV5-1 and TRBJ1-2, with a weak D call TRBD1 (6 bases). As DNA, the CDR3 is TGCGCCAGCAGCCTAAGGGGGGGATCACATGGCTACACCTTC. It yields the protein CASSLRGGSHGYTF.